This is a list of T cell receptor beta chains from one sample in a study of tumor-infiltrating lymphocytes in localized non-small cell lung cancer. TCRdb's table, derived via immunoSEQ multiplex PCR, lists solely in-frame clones and lacks some. Of more than 7,000 clones listed, 65% to 70% are singletons. Sequencing input: uninvolved lung tissue not adjacent to the tumor. All receptors come from a human donor with non-small cell lung cancer. Both conserved end residues are part of each CDR3. D genes are given only for firm matches. Rows may omit the clone size; those that give it use once, few, many or a size class.

-	TRBV28	medium-sized	TRBJ1-2	CASSAPRGGNTF	TGTGCCAGCAGTGCCCCGCGGGGTGGAAACACCTTC
-	TRBV11-3	-	TRBJ2-7	CASNKGREEYEQYF	TGTGCCAGCAACAAGGGCAGGGAGGAGTACGAGCAGTACTTC
TRBD1	TRBV28	-	TRBJ1-5	CASSSNRARQGTLASNQPQHF	TGTGCCAGCAGTTCCAATAGAGCAAGACAGGGAACACTGGCGAGCAATCAGCCCCAGCATTTT
-	TRBV5-1	few	TRBJ2-7	CASSERTDTYEQYF	TGCGCCAGCAGCGAAAGGACAGATACCTACGAGCAGTACTTC
TRBD1	TRBV7-8	few	TRBJ2-7	CASSLLLSGTGIGEQYF	TGTGCCAGCAGCTTACTCCTGAGCGGGACAGGGATTGGGGAGCAGTACTTC
-	TRBV9	-	TRBJ1-5	CASSVGPSGSQPQHF	TGTGCCAGCAGCGTAGGACCGAGCGGCAGTCAGCCCCAGCATTTT
-	TRBV19	-	TRBJ1-2	CASSIKGKRPYGYTF	TGTGCCAGTAGTATAAAGGGGAAACGGCCATATGGCTACACCTTC
-	TRBV9	-	TRBJ2-7	CASSPGTYEQYF	TGTGCCAGCAGCCCCGGCACCTACGAGCAGTACTTC
-	TRBV25-1	few	TRBJ1-2	CASRRGNYGYTF	TGTGCCAGCAGGAGGGGTAACTATGGCTACACCTTC
-	TRBV28	-	TRBJ1-2	CASKTDGYTF	TGTGCCAGCAAGACGGATGGCTACACCTTC
TRBD1	TRBV11-3	few	TRBJ2-1	CASSPGQGGEQFF	TGTGCCAGCAGCCCGGGACAGGGGGGTGAGCAGTTCTTC
TRBD1	TRBV11-2	-	TRBJ2-1	CASSPLGQGAGDEQFF	TGTGCCAGCAGCCCCCTCGGGCAGGGGGCTGGTGATGAGCAGTTCTTC
-	TRBV4-1	-	TRBJ1-1	CASRSGQTNTEAFF	TGCGCCAGCAGGAGCGGACAGACGAACACTGAAGCTTTCTTT
TRBD2	TRBV29-1	-	TRBJ2-5	CSGRTSAETQYF	TGCAGCGGCCGAACTAGCGCAGAGACCCAGTACTTC
-	TRBV5-5	-	TRBJ1-4	CASSLVVHNEKLFF	TGTGCCAGCAGCTTGGTGGTCCATAATGAAAAACTGTTTTTT
TRBD2	TRBV5-4	medium-sized	TRBJ2-7	CASSPREGFEQYF	TGTGCCAGCAGTCCTCGGGAGGGTTTCGAGCAGTACTTC
-	TRBV20-1	once	TRBJ2-3	CSAENGDTQYF	TGCAGTGCTGAGAATGGAGATACGCAGTATTTT
-	TRBV4-1	-	TRBJ1-1	CASSQVGDTEAFF	TGCGCCAGCAGCCAAGTGGGGGACACTGAAGCTTTCTTT
-	TRBV7-2	-	TRBJ2-7	CASSYGQRGHYEQYF	TGTGCCAGCAGTTACGGACAGAGAGGCCACTACGAGCAGTACTTC
-	TRBV5-1	-	TRBJ1-1	CASSLDGGLPDTEAFF	TGCGCCAGCAGCTTGGATGGGGGACTACCGGACACTGAAGCTTTCTTT
TRBD1	TRBV4-3	few	TRBJ2-3	CASSQEHMGQDTDTQYF	TGCGCCAGCAGCCAAGAGCATATGGGACAGGACACAGATACGCAGTATTTT
-	TRBV6-5	-	TRBJ1-1	CASSYLGHGEAFF	TGTGCCAGCAGTTACCTGGGACATGGTGAAGCTTTCTTT
-	TRBV4-3	few	TRBJ2-3	CASSRQGPTDTQYF	TGCGCCAGCAGCCGCCAGGGTCCCACAGATACGCAGTATTTT
-	TRBV5-4	-	TRBJ2-5	CASSLSLQETQYF	TGTGCCAGCAGCTTGTCTTTACAAGAGACCCAGTACTTC
-	TRBV5-1	once	TRBJ1-1	CASSLTPNTEAFF	TGTGCCAGCAGCTTGACCCCGAACACTGAAGCTTTCTTT
-	TRBV6-1	-	TRBJ1-5	CATLIGNQPQHF	TGTGCCACTCTTATCGGGAATCAGCCCCAGCATTTT